The TCR beta chain under discussion was sequenced for a study of T cells in women clearing cervical HPV infection. Clones were sequenced by immunoSEQ multiplex PCR, and TCRdb holds only the in-frame ones, with some missing. The sample has about 21,000 clones. Broader study findings: Richness differences could reflect unmeasured T-cell content per sample.

Concerning this clone: Its antigen is not known.

Input material: blood buffy coat. This clonotype was obtained from a woman between 18 and 75 years old with a cervical HPV16 infection that either progressed to CIN3+ or cleared (not recorded which).

The chain's CDR3 is CASSRDRGNYGYTF. The CDR3 bases that were read are TGTGCCAGCAGCAGAGACAGGGGGAACTATGGC. The chain has TRBV7-6 and TRBJ1-2, with 9 nucleotides matching TRBD1. Read coverage stops 3 residues before the CDR3 terminus; the germline J gene supplies the remainder. Trimming removed 5 bases from V and 2 bases from J; junction bases left unmatched: 3. The CDR3 has 14 residues. Per germline, CDR1 SGHVS and CDR2 FNYEAQ.